This passage covers 8 T cell receptor beta chains from one sample sequenced in a study of patients and donors after allogeneic stem cell transplantation. TCRdb fed the RT-PCR reads into MiXCR, producing one record per CDR3 protein. The sample includes 25,000 or so distinct CDR3 sequences, around 28% of them seen just once. The source material was blood, either unsorted or a sorted T cell fraction (not recorded which). The receptor source for this set is a human donor who was either an allogeneic HSCT recipient or a stem cell or donor lymphocyte infusion donor (not recorded which). It is not recorded whose cells these are; they may come from a transplant donor.

This clonotype was seen more than once but under ten times. The J gene is TRBJ1-3, the V gene TRBV28; weak D call: TRBD1 (5 bases). The CDR3 loop spans 14 amino acids. V gave up 5 bases and J gave up 0 bases, with 8 bases separating them. Germline V lookup: CDR1 MDHEN, CDR2 SYDVKM. CDR3 loop: CASSPGGSGNTIYF. In nucleotides, the CDR3 is TGTGCCAGCAGTCCCGGGGGCTCTGGAAACACCATATATTTT.

The chain is built from TRBV5-1 and TRBJ2-3; 8 bases match TRBD2. CDR3 length equals 15 residues. Trimming at V came to 2 bases and at J to 5 bases, leaving 7 bases not matched to a gene. Germline-derived CDR1 and CDR2 are SGHRS and YFSETQ. CDR3 bases: TGCGCCAGCAGCTTTATCGGGGGGGCCCAAGATACGCAGTATTTT. Translated, it gives CASSFIGGAQDTQYF.

This clonotype was seen only a few times. This rearrangement joins TRBV6-6 to TRBJ1-2; D is unclear. Between the trimmed V and J ends, which lost 0 bases and 5 bases, there was a span of 13 bases. The CDR3 has 15 residues. Germline V CDR1 and CDR2: MNHNY, SVGAGI (reference sequence). This chain's CDR3 is CASSYSARLGYGYTF. The CDR3 DNA reads as TGTGCCAGCAGTTACTCGGCCAGGTTGGGTTATGGCTACACCTTC.

This clonotype was seen only a few times. The chain has TRBV6-5 and TRBJ1-4, with a possible D match to TRBD1 (5 bases). Deletions cut 4 bases from V and 0 bases from J, with 6 bases between. The CDR3 loop spans 14 amino acids. Looked up from germline, CDR1 is MNHEY and CDR2 is SVGAGI. The CDR3 sequence is CASSWGATNEKLFF. CDR3 nucleotide sequence: TGTGCCAGCAGTTGGGGGGCAACTAATGAAAAACTGTTTTTT.

The chain carries TRBV2 and TRBJ1-1, with D tentatively TRBD1 (5 bases). Germline V CDR1 and CDR2: SNHLY, FYNNEI. Trimming removed 6 bases from V and 7 bases from J, with 12 bases in between. This CDR3 has 12 residues. CDR3 in amino acids: CASRPDSYEAFF. The CDR3 bases are TGTGCCAGCAGACCTGACAGCTATGAAGCTTTCTTT.

V and J are TRBV12-3 or TRBV12-4 and TRBJ2-5, with 14 bases lining up with TRBD2. V dropped 6 bases and J dropped 3; count of bases not matched to a gene: 3. The CDR3 covers 15 residues. The CDR3 DNA sequence: TGTGCCAGCAGGAAGGGACTAGCGGGGGAAGAGACCCAGTACTTC. Encoded protein: CASRKGLAGEETQYF.

This clonotype was counted at least ten times. The CDR3 region is CASSGISGRGYTF. The CDR3 DNA reads as TGTGCCAGCAGTGGAATTTCGGGGAGGGGCTACACCTTC. The J gene is TRBJ1-2, the V gene TRBV27; D is unclear. The germline V gene has CDR1 MNHEY and CDR2 SMNVEV (reference sequence). With 5 bases removed from V and 8 bases from J, the gap between germline ends came to 15 bases. The CDR3 sequence is 13 residues long.

The chain carries TRBV3-1 and TRBJ2-5; no clear D. This CDR3 is 14 amino acids long. CDR1 is LGHDT, CDR2 YNNKEL, per germline (reference sequence). V was cut by 2 bases and J by 2 bases, with 9 bases left in between. CDR3 sequence reads: CASSQYMAQETQYF. The CDR3 DNA reads as TGTGCCAGCAGCCAATACATGGCTCAAGAGACCCAGTACTTC.